This record covers a single T cell receptor beta chain. Its specificity is unknown. The CDR3 length is 14 residues. Trimming cost V 8 bases and J 2 bases, with 12 bases left between them. The V gene's germline CDR1 is MGHDK and CDR2 SYGVNS. Assay: immunoSEQ multiplex PCR; the TCRdb copy retains only in-frame clones and omits some. The sample consists of over 100,000 clones, about 90% of them appearing once. The record originates from a study of siplizumab effects on memory and regulatory T cells. Study-level results: Naive T cells seemed more diverse than memory cells; they also seemed major alloresponse contributors. The authors could not assign a naive or memory phenotype to roughly 80-97% of proliferating CD4+ or CD8+ clones.

The sequencing sample was made of Tregs sorted from blood. This sequence joins TRBV25-1 and TRBJ2-2; perhaps TRBD1 as D (5 bases). The TCR sequence derives from a human donor in good health. CDR3 sequence reads: CASGFDSNTGELFF. Here the CDR3 DNA reads TGTGCCAGCGGGTTTGACAGTAACACCGGGGAGCTGTTTTTT.